Below, 31 T cell receptor beta chains from the same sample are listed, as sequenced in a study of T cells after yellow fever vaccination. TCRdb recomputed calls from the 5' RACE reads with MiXCR, one row per CDR3 protein. The sample includes about 630,000 distinct CDR3 sequences, 10% to 15% of them seen just once. This material consisted of PBMCs, taken on the day of the yellow fever booster vaccination. The receptors were gathered from a man aged 25-45 years who received the YFV17D yellow fever vaccine.

The V and J genes are TRBV7-2 and TRBJ2-7; D remains ambiguous. CDR1 is SGHTA and CDR2 is FQGNSA in the germline V gene. The CDR3 contains 13 residues. With 5 bases removed from V and 6 bases from J, the gap between germline ends came to 14 bases. CDR3 in amino acids: CASSQDQKAEQYF. As DNA, the CDR3 is TGTGCCAGCAGCCAGGACCAGAAGGCCGAGCAGTACTTC.

The CDR3, as DNA: TGTGCCAGCAGGGGGGGGACAGCTAACTATGGCTACACCTTC. This encodes CASRGGTANYGYTF. The rearrangement uses TRBV7-2 and TRBJ1-2; TRBD1 agrees at 7 bases. This CDR3 has 14 residues. The germline gives CDR1 SGHTA, CDR2 FQGNSA. With 6 bases clipped from V and 0 bases from J, the junction kept 4 bases outside the gene matches.

The gene calls are TRBV7-2 and TRBJ1-1; D not certain. CDR1 is SGHTA and CDR2 is FQGNSA in the germline V gene. The CDR3 is made up of 14 amino acids. V was trimmed by 5 bases and J by 1 base, leaving 11 bases between them. CDR3 amino acids: CASSPRRANTEAFF. The DNA for the CDR3 is TGTGCCAGCAGCCCCAGGAGGGCGAACACTGAAGCTTTCTTT.

The V gene is TRBV25-1, the J gene TRBJ1-2, with D hard to call. V was cut by 6 bases and J by 2 bases, with 10 bases left in between. CDR1 is MGHDK and CDR2 is SYGVNS in the germline V gene. This CDR3 has 13 amino acids. The CDR3 sequence: CASRGGSNYGYTF. In DNA form, the CDR3 reads TGTGCCAGCAGGGGAGGGAGCAACTATGGCTACACCTTC.

This clonotype was observed a few times. The chain employs TRBV7-2 and TRBJ1-2; possibly TRBD1 for D (5 bases). V lost 2 bases and J 5 bases, leaving 12 bases between the germline ends. The germline gives CDR1 SGHTA, CDR2 FQGNSA. The CDR3 has 14 amino acids. CDR3 amino acids: CASSLSTGVYGYTF. The CDR3 nucleotides read TGTGCCAGCAGCTTAAGTACGGGGGTTTATGGCTACACCTTC.

This clonotype occurred a few times. The chain couples TRBV20-1 to TRBJ2-7; TRBD1 agrees at 10 bases. This CDR3 has 15 residues. Germline V lookup: CDR1 DFQATT, CDR2 SNEGSKA (reference sequence). Trimming at V came to 6 bases and at J to 2 bases, leaving 10 bases not matched to a gene. The CDR3 nucleotides are TGCAGTGCGGACAGAGAGGACAGGGGGACCTACGAGCAGTACTTC. Its translation is CSADREDRGTYEQYF.

The J gene is TRBJ2-3, the V gene TRBV7-9; D is tentatively TRBD1 or TRBD2 (5 bases each). Germline CDR1 and CDR2: SEHNR and FQNEAQ (reference sequence). V lost 3 bases, J lost 4 bases, and 11 bases lay in between. This CDR3 has 14 residues. DNA for the CDR3: TGTGCCAGCAGCTTGTTGATGGGGGCAGATACGCAGTATTTT. As protein: CASSLLMGADTQYF.

This clonotype was recorded many times. The chain has TRBV7-9 and TRBJ2-5; 8 positions match TRBD1. V trimming: 6 bases; J trimming: 5 bases; junction bases outside the gene matches: 2. This CDR3 is built from 12 residues. Looked up from germline, CDR1 is SEHNR and CDR2 is FQNEAQ (reference sequence). DNA of the CDR3: TGTGCCAGCAGGACAGGGGTGGAGACCCAGTACTTC. Its translation: CASRTGVETQYF.

This clonotype was seen only a few times. The V gene is TRBV27, the J gene TRBJ2-1; TRBD1 might be the D (5 bases). Germline V gives CDR1 MNHEY, CDR2 SMNVEV (reference sequence). This CDR3 region has 14 residues. With 7 bases removed from V and 2 bases from J, the gap between germline ends came to 12 bases. The CDR3 loop is CASTSSRAYNEQFF. CDR3 DNA sequence: TGTGCCAGCACCAGTTCCAGGGCCTACAATGAGCAGTTCTTC.

This chain connects TRBV6-1 to TRBJ1-5, with a tentative D call TRBD1 (6 bases). Looked up from germline, CDR1 is MNHNS and CDR2 is SASEGT. The CDR3 has 14 residues. V lost 6 bases and J 6 bases, leaving 15 bases between the germline ends. The CDR3 region is CASRAEQGTQPQHF. In DNA form, the CDR3 reads TGTGCCAGCAGGGCCGAACAGGGAACTCAGCCCCAGCATTTT.

The table lists this clonotype with a few counts. This chain joins TRBV29-1 and TRBJ1-2, with D unresolved. The CDR3 has 13 amino acids. Trimming removed 0 bases at V and 2 bases at J, with 7 bases between. Germline V CDR1 and CDR2: SQVTM, ANQGSEA. The CDR3, as DNA: TGCAGCGTTGAAGATAGAACGAACTATGGCTACACCTTC. Its translation is CSVEDRTNYGYTF.

This clonotype was detected a few times. This sequence joins TRBV20-1 and TRBJ2-5; 11 bases fit TRBD2. The CDR3 runs 14 residues. The V and J ends lost 8 bases and 4 bases, in that order; junction bases with no gene match: 9. Germline CDR1 and CDR2: DFQATT and SNEGSKA (reference sequence). CDR3 protein: CSNLRLAGRETQYF. The CDR3 bases are TGCAGTAACCTACGACTAGCGGGACGAGAGACCCAGTACTTC.

The CDR3 here is CASWKGFELFF. CDR3 coding DNA: TGTGCCAGTTGGAAGGGGTTCGAACTGTTTTTT. The chain uses TRBV6-1 and TRBJ1-4; D is perhaps TRBD1 (5 bases). Germline V lookup: CDR1 MNHNS, CDR2 SASEGT. The CDR3 loop spans 11 amino acids. V dropped 9 bases and J dropped 12 bases, with 14 bases sitting between them.

This clonotype was recorded a few times. The V and J genes are TRBV7-2 and TRBJ2-3, with a weak D call TRBD1 (6 bases). This CDR3 is built from 16 residues. Germline CDR1 SGHTA, CDR2 FQGNSA. Trimming left V 0 bases short and J 3 bases short, with 13 bases between. CDR3 in DNA: TGTGCCAGCAGCTTAGCGCGAAATAGGGGGACAGATACGCAGTATTTT. This encodes CASSLARNRGTDTQYF.

This clonotype came up a few times. The gene calls are TRBV4-3 and TRBJ1-2; D is unresolved. CDR3 size: 14 residues. The germline V gene encodes CDR1 LGHNA and CDR2 YSLEER. Trimming removed 1 base at V and 3 bases at J, with 9 bases between. The CDR3 reads CASSQGSEYYGYTF. The CDR3 coding sequence is TGCGCCAGCAGCCAAGGATCAGAATACTATGGCTACACCTTC.

There are a few counts of this clonotype. This rearrangement joins TRBV7-2 to TRBJ2-1; 11 bases are a match to TRBD2. The germline V gene encodes CDR1 SGHTA and CDR2 FQGNSA. This CDR3 is built from 16 residues. V lost 4 bases to trimming and J lost 9 bases; unmatched junction nucleotides: 11. The CDR3 protein is CASSSVAGGPVGEQFF. The CDR3 region has the DNA TGTGCCAGCAGCTCCGTAGCGGGAGGGCCGGTTGGTGAGCAGTTCTTC.

The chain couples TRBV27 to TRBJ1-2; no firm D call. Trimming removed 4 bases at V and 0 bases at J, with 6 bases between. The CDR3 is 13 residues long. Germline V gene data show CDR1 as MNHEY and CDR2 as SMNVEV (reference sequence). The CDR3 is CASSSSANYGYTF. The DNA of the CDR3 is TGTGCCAGCAGTTCTTCAGCTAACTATGGCTACACCTTC.

This chain joins TRBV7-2 and TRBJ1-1; 7 nucleotides agree with TRBD1. The CDR3 is 15 residues long. Germline CDR1 reads SGHTA; CDR2 reads FQGNSA. Unmatched junction bases numbered 6, after V lost 3 bases and J lost 2 bases. The CDR3 spells CASSFQAGGNTEAFF. DNA for the CDR3: TGTGCCAGCAGCTTTCAAGCAGGGGGTAACACTGAAGCTTTCTTT.

The rearrangement links TRBV20-1 to TRBJ1-6; D not certain. The CDR3 has 17 amino acids. V lost 0 bases, J lost 5 bases, and 17 bases lay in between. The germline CDR1 and CDR2 sequences are DFQATT and SNEGSKA (reference sequence). In DNA form, the CDR3 reads TGCAGTGCTAGAGACCAAGGCAGTTCCGGGAATAATTCACCCCTCCACTTT. Translated, it gives CSARDQGSSGNNSPLHF.

The chain employs TRBV27 and TRBJ1-5; D unclear. Germline V gene data show CDR1 as MNHEY and CDR2 as SMNVEV (reference sequence). The CDR3 runs 13 residues. Trimming shortened V by 4 bases and J by 5 bases, and 9 bases separated the two germline ends. The CDR3 DNA is TGTGCCAGCAGTTCCTCTCGGTATCAGCCCCAGCATTTT. Its protein product is CASSSSRYQPQHF.

A few counts support this clonotype. The chain uses TRBV9 and TRBJ2-3; either TRBD1 or TRBD2 may fit D (5 bases each). The germline CDR1 and CDR2 sequences are SGDLS and YYNGEE. The V and J ends lost 3 bases and 4 bases respectively, with 12 bases between them. This CDR3 spans 14 amino acids. The CDR3 sequence is CASSGPGTADTQYF. In DNA form, the CDR3 reads TGTGCCAGCAGCGGCCCCGGGACCGCAGATACGCAGTATTTT.

This clonotype has only a few counts. The V call is TRBV4-2, the J call TRBJ1-2; D not resolved. Trimming pared 1 base from V and 8 bases from J, leaving 14 bases between. The germline gives CDR1 LGHNA, CDR2 YNFKEQ. The CDR3 spans 14 residues. The CDR3 coding sequence is TGTGCCAGCAGCCAAGCTTCCGGGGTAGGAGGCTACACCTTC. Encoded protein: CASSQASGVGGYTF.

A few counts support this clonotype. The chain combines TRBV7-8 with TRBJ1-2; 8 bases line up with TRBD1. The CDR3 consists of 15 residues. Germline V CDR1 and CDR2: SGHVS, FQNEAQ. J was trimmed by 6 bases and V by 1 base; bases with no gene match: 7. The CDR3 sequence: CASSLGQGTWNGYTF. The DNA of the CDR3 is TGTGCCAGCAGCTTAGGACAGGGGACGTGGAATGGCTACACCTTC. Full variable domain (outside the CDR3, taken from reference TRBV7-8 and TRBJ1-2): GAGVSQSPRYKVAKRGQDVALRCDPISGHVSLFWYQQALGQGPEFLTYFQNEAQLDKSGLPSDRFFAERPEGSVSTLKIQRTQQEDSAVYLCASSLGQGTWNGYTFGSGTRLTVV.

The chain links TRBV7-2 to TRBJ1-6; D is ambiguous. Germline assignment: CDR1 SGHTA and CDR2 FQGNSA. The CDR3 runs 15 residues. V was cut by 6 bases and J by 3 bases, with 12 bases left in between. The CDR3 here is CASRAAGGYNSPLHF. In DNA, the CDR3 is TGTGCCAGCAGGGCCGCAGGAGGCTATAATTCACCCCTCCACTTT. The whole variable domain, filled in from reference TRBV7-2 and TRBJ1-6, reads GAGVSQSPSNKVTEKGKDVELRCDPISGHTALYWYRQSLGQGLEFLIYFQGNSAPDKSGLPSDRFSAERTGGSVSTLTIQRTQQEDSAVYLCASRAAGGYNSPLHFGNGTRLTVT.

The table lists this clonotype with a few counts. The chain links TRBV5-5 to TRBJ2-3, with TRBD2 as a possible D gene (6 bases). Germline values: CDR1 SGHKS, CDR2 YYEKEE (reference sequence). The CDR3 runs 15 residues. V lost 2 bases and J 0 bases, leaving 10 bases between the germline ends. CDR3 sequence (DNA): TGTGCCAGCAGCTTCCCGACTAGAAGCACAGATACGCAGTATTTT. Translating it yields CASSFPTRSTDTQYF.

This clonotype was detected a few times. Here the CDR3 DNA reads TGCGCCAGCAGCCAAGATGAGCCCGGGACTGGGTACACCGGGGAGCTGTTTTTT. This codes for CASSQDEPGTGYTGELFF. The rearrangement links TRBV4-3 to TRBJ2-2, with D possibly matching TRBD2 (6 bases). Germline-derived CDR1 and CDR2 are LGHNA and YSLEER. The CDR3 spans 18 residues. Between the trimmed V and J ends, which lost 0 bases and 3 bases, there was a span of 17 bases.

In its sample, this clonotype was seen a few times. V gene TRBV27 combines with J gene TRBJ2-7; D gene uncertain. CDR3 length: 13 amino acids. Germline V CDR1 and CDR2: MNHEY, SMNVEV (reference sequence). Deletions cut 0 bases from V and 3 bases from J, with 6 bases between. The CDR3 bases are TGTGCCAGCAGTTTATCGAAGGGCTACGAGCAGTACTTC. Its protein product is CASSLSKGYEQYF.

This chain connects TRBV5-1 to TRBJ2-5, with a weak D call TRBD2 (6 bases). Germline CDR1 SGHRS, CDR2 YFSETQ. The CDR3 consists of 14 residues. V was shortened by 7 bases and J by 5 bases, with 18 bases between the two germline ends. DNA of the CDR3: TGCGCCAGCGGCCTAGTGGGACTCGGGGAGACCCAGTACTTC. It encodes CASGLVGLGETQYF.

This clonotype appeared a few times. V is TRBV6-2 or TRBV6-3 and J is TRBJ2-7; 7 bases agree with TRBD2. Germline values: CDR1 MNHEY, CDR2 SVGEGT. V shed 2 bases, J shed 5 bases, and the junction held 6 bases outside the gene matches. The CDR3 covers 14 residues. The CDR3 DNA reads as TGTGCCAGCAGTTACCCTCCCCGGGGGGACGAGCAGTACTTC. Its translation: CASSYPPRGDEQYF.

This clonotype was counted at least ten times. The chain joins TRBV4-2 to TRBJ2-3, with TRBD1 matching 7 bases. The V gene end was trimmed by 3 bases and the J gene end by 2 bases; junction bases not matched to a gene: 2. The CDR3 runs to 14 residues. The germline CDR1 and CDR2 sequences are LGHNA and YNFKEQ. The CDR3 loop is CASSQDRSTDTQYF. The CDR3, as DNA: TGTGCCAGCAGCCAGGACAGGTCCACAGATACGCAGTATTTT.

This clonotype was seen a handful of times. This chain connects TRBV29-1 to TRBJ1-1; D is uncertain. The V and J ends lost 4 bases and 6 bases respectively, with 9 bases between them. Germline-derived CDR1 and CDR2 are SQVTM and ANQGSEA. This CDR3 comprises 11 residues. Here the CDR3 DNA reads TGCAGCGTTGCTTCTCGGGCTGAAGCTTTCTTT. It translates to CSVASRAEAFF.